Presented here are 10 T cell receptor beta chains from one specimen sequenced in a study of cytomegalovirus exposure and HLA in healthy donors. PCR involved 60 Vbeta and 13 Jbeta primers. Clones were read by immunoSEQ multiplex PCR, and TCRdb kept only the in-frame ones, dropping some. Seen here are 120,000 to 150,000 clones, about 75% observed once, and the top ten hold more than 4%. Sequenced: PBMCs. Every receptor here comes from a man aged 55 to 70 in good health and CMV-seronegative.

V and J are TRBV2 and TRBJ2-1; 13 positions match TRBD2. Trimming took 1 base from V and 2 from J; bases not matched to a gene: 5. Germline-derived CDR1 and CDR2 are SNHLY and FYNNEI. The CDR3 extends over 18 amino acids. The CDR3 loop reads CASSEVYTSGRAYNEQFF. The CDR3 DNA is TGTGCCAGCAGTGAAGTTTATACTAGCGGGAGGGCCTACAATGAGCAGTTCTTC.

The V call is TRBV6-1, the J call TRBJ2-5; 12 positions agree with TRBD1. V shed 4 bases, J shed 5 bases, and the junction held 5 bases outside the gene matches. Germline V gene lookup returns CDR1 MNHNS and CDR2 SASEGT. CDR3 length: 15 amino acids. This CDR3 is CASSGDRGLVETQYF. The DNA of the CDR3 is TGTGCCAGCAGTGGGGACAGGGGGCTGGTTGAGACCCAGTACTTC.

This chain connects TRBV10-1 to TRBJ1-4; 7 bases are a match to TRBD1. Germline V gene sequence: CDR1 WNHNN, CDR2 SYGVQD (reference sequence). This CDR3 has 18 amino acids. V gave up 5 bases and J gave up 4 bases; unmatched junction bases: 16. The CDR3 loop is CASSPPFPTGTINEKLFF. The DNA for the CDR3 is TGCGCCAGCAGTCCTCCATTCCCGACAGGGACCATTAATGAAAAACTGTTTTTT.

The rearrangement links TRBV14 to TRBJ2-7, with TRBD2 identical over 7 bases. The CDR3 has 15 residues. V was pared by 4 bases and J by 5 bases, with 11 bases of the junction left unmatched. Germline values: CDR1 SGHDN, CDR2 FVKESK. CDR3 DNA: TGTGCCAGCAGCCCCCTTGGAGCGGGACCCCACGAGCAGTACTTC. It specifies CASSPLGAGPHEQYF.

The rearrangement uses TRBV5-6 and TRBJ2-5, with a weak D call TRBD1 (5 bases). This CDR3 is 13 amino acids long. CDR1 is SGHDT and CDR2 is YYEEEE in the germline V gene. V lost 2 bases to trimming and J lost 4 bases, with 9 bases between them. CDR3 nucleotide sequence: TGTGCCAGCAGCTTTGGGGCTGGAGAGACCCAGTACTTC. Protein product: CASSFGAGETQYF.

CDR3 bases: TGCGCCAGCAGCGGTACCGGGACAGGGTACGAGCAGTACTTC. It yields the protein CASSGTGTGYEQYF. The chain uses TRBV5-1 and TRBJ2-7; 9 bases agree with TRBD1. This CDR3 spans 14 amino acids. CDR1 SGHRS and CDR2 YFSETQ come from the germline V gene. J gave up 4 bases and V 4 bases, and 6 bases lay outside the gene matches.

In this sample, this clone turned up a few times. Other DNA sequences within the sample encode an identical CDR3. The chain carries TRBV5-4 and TRBJ2-7, with 14 positions matching TRBD2. V trimming: 4 bases; J trimming: 4 bases; junction bases outside the gene matches: 4. Germline CDR1 SGHNT, CDR2 YYREEE (reference sequence). This CDR3 is built from 15 residues. The DNA of the CDR3 is TGTGCCAGCAGCCCCGGACTAGCGGGAGGTTACGAGCAGTACTTC. It is translated as CASSPGLAGGYEQYF.

The CDR3 DNA sequence: TGTGCCAGCAGCTTAGTAGCTAACACCGGGGAGCTGTTTTTT. It specifies CASSLVANTGELFF. This chain joins TRBV11-3 and TRBJ2-2; D not resolved. CDR1 and CDR2 from the germline V gene are SGHNT and YENEEA. V shed 1 base and J shed 2 bases, with 5 bases lying between them. The length of the CDR3 is 14 residues.

This clone came up a few times. The chain joins TRBV5-6 to TRBJ2-7; possibly TRBD2 for D (6 bases). CDR1 is SGHDT, CDR2 YYEEEE, per germline. V was cut by 1 base and J by 4 bases, with 9 bases left in between. CDR3 length: 13 amino acids. CDR3 amino acids: CASSLQLAYEQYF. Written as DNA, the CDR3 is TGTGCCAGCAGCTTGCAACTAGCTTACGAGCAGTACTTC.

The CDR3 sequence is CASSLRGIQETQYF. The CDR3 nucleotides read TGTGCCAGCAGCTTGAGAGGCATCCAAGAGACCCAGTACTTC. The chain combines TRBV5-4 with TRBJ2-5; D remains ambiguous. Trimming removed 1 base at V and 1 base at J, with 8 bases between. This CDR3 comprises 14 residues. Germline V gene sequence: CDR1 SGHNT, CDR2 YYREEE (reference sequence).